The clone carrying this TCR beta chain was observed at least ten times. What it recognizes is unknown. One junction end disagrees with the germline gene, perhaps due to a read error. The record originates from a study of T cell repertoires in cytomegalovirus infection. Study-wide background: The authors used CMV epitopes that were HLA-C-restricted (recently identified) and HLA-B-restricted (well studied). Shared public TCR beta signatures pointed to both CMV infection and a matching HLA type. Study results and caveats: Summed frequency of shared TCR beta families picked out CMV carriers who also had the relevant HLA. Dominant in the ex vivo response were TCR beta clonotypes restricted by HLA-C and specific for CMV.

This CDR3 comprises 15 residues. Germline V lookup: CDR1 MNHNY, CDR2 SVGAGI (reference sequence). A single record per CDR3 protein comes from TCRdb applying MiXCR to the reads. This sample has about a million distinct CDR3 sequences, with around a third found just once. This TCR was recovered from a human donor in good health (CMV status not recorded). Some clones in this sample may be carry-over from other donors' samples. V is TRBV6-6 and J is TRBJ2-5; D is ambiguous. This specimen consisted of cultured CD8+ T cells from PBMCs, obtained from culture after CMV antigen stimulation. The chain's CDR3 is CASTYSTFPQETQYF. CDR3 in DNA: TGTGCCAGCACTTACTCGACTTTTCCACAAGAGACCCAGTACTTC.